The sequence of this T cell receptor beta chain was determined in a study of CD8+ T cells in alopecia areata. Study background: Tofacitinib administration to treated patients was oral, at 5 to 10 mg twice daily.

The CDR3 extends over 15 amino acids. Germline V gene data show CDR1 as PRHDT and CDR2 as FYEKMQ (reference sequence). J lost 3 bases, V lost 0 bases, and 2 bases had no gene match. Of note for this clone: Its antigen is unknown.

Notes on the study in general: In scalp, tofacitinib significantly decreased clonality and expanded CD8+ clones among the top 100. Scalp and blood samples kept many expanded lesional clones throughout tofacitinib.

RNA extraction was followed by reverse transcription into cDNA, which acted as the sequencing template. The repertoire was sequenced with immunoSEQ multiplex PCR; TCRdb's copy has only in-frame clones and lacks some. This sample has around 13,000 clones, with roughly 65% found just once. Indicated treatment: oral pan-JAK inhibitor, 5-10 mg twice daily. Alopecia areata patients gave lesional scalp punch biopsies and peripheral blood samples. The rearrangement links TRBV13 to TRBJ2-5; 9 bases map to TRBD1. The source is a human donor with alopecia areata. The specimen comprised skin, sampled at week 4, from a patient treated with tofacitinib. The CDR3 coding sequence is TGTGCCAGCAGCTTAGGGGACAGGGGAAAAGAGACCCAGTACTTC. Its protein product is CASSLGDRGKETQYF.